Below, 27 T cell receptor beta chains from the same sample are listed, as sequenced in a study of T cell changes during pregnancy in multiple sclerosis. Only in-frame clones appear in the TCRdb table, and some are missing; sequencing was by immunoSEQ multiplex PCR. This table has over 45,000 clones, 80% to 90% appearing once. The specimen comprised CD4+ T cells from peripheral blood mononuclear cells, sampled in the first trimester of pregnancy. These receptors were collected from a female donor with multiple sclerosis, enrolled in a pregnancy study.

The chain combines TRBV5-4 with TRBJ1-3, with 7 bases matching TRBD1. The CDR3 is 15 amino acids. Germline CDR1 SGHNT, CDR2 YYREEE (reference sequence). V lost 3 bases, J lost 0 bases, and 3 bases stayed unmatched. Here the CDR3 DNA reads TGTGCCAGCAGCTCGGGACAGCCCTCTGGAAACACCATATATTTT. Translation gives CASSSGQPSGNTIYF. Combining the CDR3 with reference TRBV5-4 and TRBJ1-3 gives the whole variable domain ETGVTQSPTHLIKTRGQQVTLRCSSQSGHNTVSWYQQALGQGPQFIFQYYREEENGRGNFPPRFSGLQFPNYSSELNVNALELDDSALYLCASSSGQPSGNTIYFGEGSWLTVV.

The rearrangement links TRBV2 to TRBJ1-6; D gene unclear. CDR3 size: 13 residues. The germline V and J ends were trimmed by 7 bases and 9 bases, with 13 bases remaining between them. In germline, CDR1 is SNHLY, CDR2 FYNNEI. This CDR3 is CASIPGVISPLHF. The CDR3 DNA sequence: TGTGCCAGCATCCCGGGAGTGATTTCACCCCTCCACTTT. Full variable domain (outside the CDR3, taken from reference TRBV2 and TRBJ1-6): EPEVTQTPSHQVTQMGQEVILRCVPISNHLYFYWYRQILGQKVEFLVSFYNNEISEKSEIFDDQFSVERPDGSNFTLKIRSTKLEDSAMYFCASIPGVISPLHFGNGTRLTVT.

The V call is TRBV11-2, the J call TRBJ2-1; unclear D gene. Germline V CDR1 and CDR2: SGHAT, FQNNGV. The germline V and J ends were trimmed by 1 base and 4 bases, with 2 bases remaining between them. This CDR3 is 12 amino acids long. DNA of the CDR3: TGTGCCAGCAGCTTAGCTTACAATGAGCAGTTCTTC. Residues: CASSLAYNEQFF.

The V and J genes are TRBV18 and TRBJ2-2; D is perhaps TRBD2 (6 bases). V lost 0 bases to trimming and J lost 4 bases, with 12 bases between them. The CDR3 has 16 amino acids. Germline V lookup: CDR1 KGHSH, CDR2 LQKENI. DNA of the CDR3: TGTGCCAGCTCACCACCGGGACCCGGGGGCACCGGGGAGCTGTTTTTT. Its translation: CASSPPGPGGTGELFF. The whole variable domain, filled in from reference TRBV18 and TRBJ2-2, reads NAGVMQNPRHLVRRRGQEARLRCSPMKGHSHVYWYRQLPEEGLKFMVYLQKENIIDESGMPKERFSAEFPKEGPSILRIQQVVRGDSAAYFCASSPPGPGGTGELFFGEGSRLTVL.

This clone has more than one count but fewer than ten. This rearrangement joins TRBV7-2 to TRBJ1-1; weak D call: TRBD1 (6 bases). V lost 5 bases and J lost 1, with 14 bases in between. From germline, CDR1 is SGHTA and CDR2 FQGNSA. The CDR3 sequence is 15 residues long. The CDR3 is CASSTSGQTNTEAFF. The CDR3 nucleotides read TGTGCCAGCAGCACATCGGGACAAACGAACACTGAAGCTTTCTTT.

The gene calls are TRBV11-3 and TRBJ2-3; 12 nucleotides line up with TRBD2. Germline V gene lookup returns CDR1 SGHNT and CDR2 YENEEA. J lost 5 bases, V lost 1 base, and 7 bases had no gene match. This CDR3 has 17 amino acids. The CDR3 loop reads CASSLGATSGGKDTQYF. The CDR3 coding sequence is TGTGCCAGCAGCTTAGGGGCTACTAGCGGGGGGAAAGATACGCAGTATTTT.

J is TRBJ1-3 and V is TRBV19; 8 bases are shared with TRBD1. Trimming cost V 5 bases and J 0 bases; bases outside gene matches: 3. Germline V lookup: CDR1 LNHDA, CDR2 SQIVND (reference sequence). The CDR3 loop spans 15 amino acids. CDR3 sequence: CASSRDRSSGNTIYF. In DNA form, the CDR3 reads TGTGCCAGTAGTCGGGACAGGAGCTCTGGAAACACCATATATTTT.

This clone was counted between two and nine times. The chain carries TRBV6-5 and TRBJ2-7; D is perhaps TRBD1 (6 bases). Germline-derived CDR1 and CDR2 are MNHEY and SVGAGI. With 8 bases removed from V and 4 bases from J, the gap between germline ends came to 18 bases. The CDR3 totals 14 residues. CDR3 region: CASGRAQGPYEQYF. CDR3 DNA: TGTGCCAGCGGTCGGGCACAGGGTCCTTACGAGCAGTACTTC.

The chain employs TRBV4-1 and TRBJ2-7, with 13 positions matching TRBD2. The length of the CDR3 is 19 residues. With 4 bases clipped from V and 0 bases from J, the junction kept 12 bases outside the gene matches. Germline loops: CDR1 MGHRA, CDR2 YSYEKL. The chain's CDR3 is CASSPTWTSGSQSSYEQYF. The DNA for the CDR3 is TGCGCCAGCAGCCCAACCTGGACTAGCGGGAGCCAAAGCTCCTACGAGCAGTACTTC.

This chain connects TRBV30 to TRBJ2-3; no firm D call. V was shortened by 1 base and J by 2 bases, with 13 bases between the two germline ends. In germline, CDR1 is GTSNPN, CDR2 SVGIG (reference sequence). CDR3 length equals 15 residues. CDR3 nucleotides: TGTGCCTGGAGTGGGCCGCGGTGGGTCACAGATACGCAGTATTTT. This translates into CAWSGPRWVTDTQYF.

The chain carries TRBV28 and TRBJ1-2, with a possible D match to TRBD1 (5 bases). The length of the CDR3 is 13 residues. V dropped 4 bases and J dropped 0 bases, with 6 bases sitting between them. Germline V gives CDR1 MDHEN, CDR2 SYDVKM. CDR3 region: CASSWGTNYGYTF. CDR3 DNA sequence: TGTGCCAGCAGTTGGGGCACTAACTATGGCTACACCTTC.

The CDR3 reads CASSEDRDSTQYF. The CDR3 DNA is TGTGCCAGCAGTGAAGACCGGGACTCTACGCAGTATTTT. The genes are TRBV6-1 and TRBJ2-3, with D perhaps matching TRBD2 (6 bases). Germline-derived CDR1 and CDR2 are MNHNS and SASEGT. CDR3 size: 13 residues. V lost 1 base and J lost 8, with 10 bases in between.

This chain joins TRBV7-9 and TRBJ1-5; D possibly corresponds to TRBD1 (6 bases). The CDR3 length is 17 residues. Per germline, CDR1 SEHNR and CDR2 FQNEAQ (reference sequence). V was trimmed by 5 bases and J by 0 bases, leaving 17 bases between them. CDR3 nucleotides: TGTGCCAGCAGCCTCGGGGGGGGCAGTGGTAGCAATCAGCCCCAGCATTTT. Protein sequence: CASSLGGGSGSNQPQHF.

This clone was seen only once. The V gene is TRBV29-1, the J gene TRBJ2-2; no definite D call. The CDR3 runs 14 residues. V lost 2 bases and J 4 bases, leaving 11 bases between the germline ends. Germline loops: CDR1 SQVTM, CDR2 ANQGSEA. The CDR3 here is CSVELESSTGELFF. The CDR3 coding sequence is TGCAGCGTTGAATTGGAGAGTTCCACCGGGGAGCTGTTTTTT.

The rearrangement joins TRBV7-2 to TRBJ2-5; tentative D call: TRBD2 (5 bases). The CDR3 extends over 13 amino acids. The V end lost 3 bases, the J end lost 0 bases, and 5 bases lay between the germline ends. Germline loops: CDR1 SGHTA, CDR2 FQGNSA. CDR3 sequence reads: CASSLDYQETQYF. CDR3 nucleotides: TGTGCCAGCAGCTTGGACTACCAAGAGACCCAGTACTTC.

This rearrangement joins TRBV6-1 to TRBJ2-7, with 8 bases identical to TRBD1. CDR3 length equals 12 residues. The J segment lost 2 bases and the V segment lost 7 bases, leaving 1 base of the junction unmatched. Germline lookup yields CDR1 MNHNS and CDR2 SASEGT. In DNA, the CDR3 is TGTGCCAGCACGGGACAGGCCTACGAGCAGTACTTC. Protein: CASTGQAYEQYF.

The gene calls are TRBV29-1 and TRBJ2-7; 11 nucleotides match TRBD1. Germline V gives CDR1 SQVTM, CDR2 ANQGSEA. Unmatched junction bases numbered 8, after V lost 6 bases and J lost 4 bases. This CDR3 is built from 14 residues. The CDR3 sequence: CSVAGGTGGYEQYF. The CDR3 region has the DNA TGCAGCGTCGCCGGGGGGACAGGGGGATACGAGCAGTACTTC.

In nucleotides, the CDR3 is TGTGCCAGTAGGCAGGGACAGGGTGCCTACGAGCAGTACTTC. Protein: CASRQGQGAYEQYF. The V and J genes are TRBV19 and TRBJ2-7; 9 positions agree with TRBD1. V lost 6 bases to trimming and J lost 2 bases; unmatched junction nucleotides: 5. Germline assignment: CDR1 LNHDA and CDR2 SQIVND (reference sequence). This CDR3 contains 14 residues. The whole variable domain, filled in from reference TRBV19 and TRBJ2-7, reads DGGITQSPKYLFRKEGQNVTLSCEQNLNHDAMYWYRQDPGQGLRLIYYSQIVNDFQKGDIAEGYSVSREKKESFPLTVTSAQKNPTAFYLCASRQGQGAYEQYFGPGTRLTVT.

The gene calls are TRBV5-4 and TRBJ1-6; TRBD1 matches at 9 bases. This CDR3 is 14 amino acids long. Germline CDR1 and CDR2: SGHNT and YYREEE (reference sequence). Trimming cost V 4 bases and J 5 bases; bases outside gene matches: 1. The CDR3 DNA follows: TGTGCCAGCAGCAGGGACAGGGATAATTCACCCCTCCACTTT. Protein sequence: CASSRDRDNSPLHF.

This clone was picked up one time. The chain has TRBV29-1 and TRBJ1-3; TRBD1 matches at 7 bases. This CDR3 has 15 residues. From germline, CDR1 is SQVTM and CDR2 ANQGSEA. With 6 bases clipped from V and 0 bases from J, the junction kept 8 bases outside the gene matches. The CDR3 DNA reads TGCAGCGTGGTTGGGACAGACAGCTCTGGAAACACCATATATTTT. Translating gives CSVVGTDSSGNTIYF.

This chain joins TRBV5-4 and TRBJ2-3; TRBD2 aligns across 10 bases. The junction had 9 bases not matched to a gene; V was cut back by 4 bases and J by 4 bases. This CDR3 has 16 residues. Germline values: CDR1 SGHNT, CDR2 YYREEE (reference sequence). CDR3 loop: CASSRKREGRPDTQYF. The CDR3 DNA sequence: TGTGCCAGCAGCCGTAAGCGGGAGGGCCGTCCAGATACGCAGTATTTT.

The rearrangement links TRBV6-1 to TRBJ1-5, with D unresolved. Trimming pared 2 bases from V and 4 bases from J, leaving 15 bases between. The CDR3 is 16 amino acids. Germline lookup yields CDR1 MNHNS and CDR2 SASEGT. Written as DNA, the CDR3 is TGTGCCAGCAGTGAATCATTCCTGGCAGTTAATCAGCCCCAGCATTTT. Amino acids: CASSESFLAVNQPQHF.

V and J are TRBV2 and TRBJ1-2; 10 bases are a match to TRBD1. Trimming cost V 3 bases and J 13 bases; bases outside gene matches: 11. The CDR3 loop spans 14 amino acids. Per the germline V gene, CDR1 is SNHLY and CDR2 is FYNNEI. CDR3 coding DNA: TGTGCCAGCAGTGAGGGACAGGGGCTTCTTGGAGGCACCTTC. Its protein is CASSEGQGLLGGTF.

The gene calls are TRBV19 and TRBJ2-5; 7 positions match TRBD2. The V gene end was trimmed by 9 bases and the J gene end by 1 base; junction bases not matched to a gene: 8. The germline V gene has CDR1 LNHDA and CDR2 SQIVND (reference sequence). CDR3 length equals 14 residues. The CDR3 reads CASAGGTLQETQYF. The CDR3 bases are TGTGCCAGCGCCGGGGGGACTCTCCAAGAGACCCAGTACTTC.

V usage is TRBV6-6 and J usage is TRBJ2-7; TRBD2 might be the D (5 bases). Trimming left V 2 bases short and J 3 bases short, with 5 bases between. The CDR3 extends over 12 amino acids. Germline loops: CDR1 MNHNY, CDR2 SVGAGI (reference sequence). The CDR3 loop reads CASSYAGYEQYF. For the CDR3, the DNA is TGTGCCAGCAGTTACGCGGGCTACGAGCAGTACTTC.

The rearrangement uses TRBV28 and TRBJ1-1, with D unclear. The V end lost 7 bases, the J end lost 6 bases, and 18 bases lay between the germline ends. Germline loops: CDR1 MDHEN, CDR2 SYDVKM. This CDR3 comprises 14 residues. The CDR3 reads CASTPRGLGAEAFF. CDR3 sequence (DNA): TGTGCCAGCACCCCAAGAGGGCTCGGGGCTGAAGCTTTCTTT.

The CDR3 coding sequence is TGTGCCAGTAGTTGGGAGGCCTTCCGCCCTGAAGCTTTCTTT. Its translation is CASSWEAFRPEAFF. The genes are TRBV19 and TRBJ1-1; D is uncertain. Deletions cut 5 bases from V and 6 bases from J, with 16 bases between. The CDR3 is 14 amino acids. From germline, CDR1 is LNHDA and CDR2 SQIVND (reference sequence). The complete variable domain, with remaining parts taken from reference TRBV19 and TRBJ1-1, reads DGGITQSPKYLFRKEGQNVTLSCEQNLNHDAMYWYRQDPGQGLRLIYYSQIVNDFQKGDIAEGYSVSREKKESFPLTVTSAQKNPTAFYLCASSWEAFRPEAFFGQGTRLTVV.